The sequence of this T cell receptor (beta chain) was determined in a study of cytomegalovirus exposure and HLA in healthy donors. In the study overall: The roughly 120 validation repertoires matched the 500 to 750 first-cohort repertoires in platform, a later analysis reported.

Regarding the study as a whole: Cytomegalovirus-associated TCR beta chains were listed, numbering some 150. Specificity of a few CMV-associated chains for CMV antigens was verified in vitro.

CDR1 and CDR2 from the germline V gene are KGHSH and LQKENI. Trimming took 0 bases from V and 3 from J; bases not matched to a gene: 1. CDR3 length: 15 residues. Details on this clone: The target antigen is unknown.

Produced via immunoSEQ multiplex PCR; TCRdb's table is partial and in-frame only. The repertoire consists of around 160,000 clones, with 70% to 90% occurring once and the leading ten covering about 2%. This sequence was found in a man younger than 45 in good health and CMV-seropositive. The source material was PBMCs. The chain combines TRBV18 with TRBJ2-5; the match to TRBD2 covers 10 bases. The CDR3 coding sequence is TGTGCCAGCTCACCACCTCTAGCGGGGGAAGAGACCCAGTACTTC. Protein product: CASSPPLAGEETQYF.